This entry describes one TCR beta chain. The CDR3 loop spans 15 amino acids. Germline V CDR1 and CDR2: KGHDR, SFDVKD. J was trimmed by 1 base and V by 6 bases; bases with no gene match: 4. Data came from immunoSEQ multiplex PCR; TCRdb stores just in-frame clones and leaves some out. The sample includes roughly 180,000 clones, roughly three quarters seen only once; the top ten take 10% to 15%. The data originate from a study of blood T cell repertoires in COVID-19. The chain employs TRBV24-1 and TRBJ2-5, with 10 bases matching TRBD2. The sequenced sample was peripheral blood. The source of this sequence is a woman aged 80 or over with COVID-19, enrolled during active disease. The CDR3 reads CATSITSGAQETQYF. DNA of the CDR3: TGTGCCACCAGTATAACTAGCGGGGCCCAAGAGACCCAGTACTTC.